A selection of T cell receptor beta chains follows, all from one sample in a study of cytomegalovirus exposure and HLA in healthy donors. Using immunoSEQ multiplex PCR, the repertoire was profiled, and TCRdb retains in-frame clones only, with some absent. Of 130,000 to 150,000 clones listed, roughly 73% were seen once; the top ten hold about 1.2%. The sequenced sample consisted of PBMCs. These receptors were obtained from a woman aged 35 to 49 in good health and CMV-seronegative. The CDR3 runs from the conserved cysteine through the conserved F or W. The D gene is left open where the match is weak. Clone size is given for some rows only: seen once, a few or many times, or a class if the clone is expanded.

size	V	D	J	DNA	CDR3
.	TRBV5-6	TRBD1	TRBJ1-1	TGTGCCAGCAGCCCGGGACAGGGCGCTTTAGAAGCTTTCTTT	CASSPGQGALEAFF
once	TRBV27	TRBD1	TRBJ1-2	TGTGCCAGCAGTTTCCACCCGGGACAGGGACGGGCCAACTATGGCTACACCTTC	CASSFHPGQGRANYGYTF
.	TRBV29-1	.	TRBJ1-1	TGCAGCGTTCGGACAGCCCTGAACACTGAAGCTTTCTTT	CSVRTALNTEAFF
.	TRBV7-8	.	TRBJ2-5	TGTGCCAGCAGCTTAGAGATCCCCCCGACTACAGGGACAAGAGAGACCCAGTACTTC	CASSLEIPPTTGTRETQYF
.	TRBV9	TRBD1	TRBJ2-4	TGTGCCAGCAGCCCCCCCAAAGGGCAGGGGGCCGGTGAAAACATTCAGTACTTC	CASSPPKGQGAGENIQYF
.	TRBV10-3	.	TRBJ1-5	TGTGCCATCAGTGAGTCCTTCAGCGATCAGCCCCAGCATTTT	CAISESFSDQPQHF
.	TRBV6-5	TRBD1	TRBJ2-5	TGTGCCAGCAGATATTCGACAGGGACGGAGCAGTACTTC	CASRYSTGTEQYF
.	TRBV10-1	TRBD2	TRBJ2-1	TGCGCCAGCAGTGATGGGGGGGCCTACAATGAGCAGTTCTTC	CASSDGGAYNEQFF
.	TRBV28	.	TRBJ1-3	TGTGCCAGCAGCCAAGGACTGGGAAACACCATATATTTT	CASSQGLGNTIYF
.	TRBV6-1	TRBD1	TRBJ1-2	TGTGCCAGCAGGAGCCCGGGACAGGGGGTTTATGGCTACACCTTC	CASRSPGQGVYGYTF
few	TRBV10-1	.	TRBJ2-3	TGCGCCAGCAGTGACCTCAACAGGGAAGGGGGCACAGATACGCAGTATTTT	CASSDLNREGGTDTQYF
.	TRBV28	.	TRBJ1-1	TGTGCCAGCAGTTTTAATCCCGGGGGGGCTGAAGCTTTCTTT	CASSFNPGGAEAFF
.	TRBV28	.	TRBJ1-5	TGTGCCAGCAGTTTGGAGGGAGGTGGCAATCAGCCCCAGCATTTT	CASSLEGGGNQPQHF
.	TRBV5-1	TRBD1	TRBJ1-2	TGCGCCAGCAGCTTCGGACAGGACTATGGCTACACCTTC	CASSFGQDYGYTF
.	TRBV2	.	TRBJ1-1	TGTGCCAGCAGCCTCACAGGGAACACTGAAGCTTTCTTT	CASSLTGNTEAFF
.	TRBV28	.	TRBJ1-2	TGTGCCAGCAGTTTCGCATCCGGGGGCTACACCTTC	CASSFASGGYTF
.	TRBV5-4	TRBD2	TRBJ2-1	TGTGCCAGCAGCCACGGACTAGCGGGGGGGCCAGATCATGAGCAGTTCTTC	CASSHGLAGGPDHEQFF
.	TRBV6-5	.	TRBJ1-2	TGTGCCAGCGGTAGAACGGCGGACACTCCTGGCTACACCTTC	CASGRTADTPGYTF
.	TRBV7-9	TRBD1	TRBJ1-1	TGTTCCAGCAGCTTACAGGGGCCCCTTGGAACTGAAGCTTTCTTT	CSSSLQGPLGTEAFF
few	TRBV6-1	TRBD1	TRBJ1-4	TGTGCCAGCAGTGGGGACAGGGAGGGGGAAAAACTGTTTTTT	CASSGDREGEKLFF
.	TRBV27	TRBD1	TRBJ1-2	TGTGCCAGCGGACCAAGGACAGGTTACGATGGCTACACCTTC	CASGPRTGYDGYTF
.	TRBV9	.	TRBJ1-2	TGTGCCAGCAGCGTAGCGGCGGGAGGGAGTCATGGCTACACCTTC	CASSVAAGGSHGYTF
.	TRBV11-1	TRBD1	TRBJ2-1	TGTGCCAGCAGCCTGACCCAACAGGGGTACGAGCAGTTCTTC	CASSLTQQGYEQFF
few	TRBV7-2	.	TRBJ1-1	TGTGCCAGCAGCTTCCAAGGGAGAGGAGCTTTCTTT	CASSFQGRGAFF
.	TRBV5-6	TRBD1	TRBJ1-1	TGTGCCAGCAGCTTTTTATCTGGGACAGCCGAAGCTTTCTTT	CASSFLSGTAEAFF
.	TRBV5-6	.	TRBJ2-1	TGTGCCAGCAGCTATAAGAGCGACAGAGGACCGGACAATGAGCAGTTCTTC	CASSYKSDRGPDNEQFF
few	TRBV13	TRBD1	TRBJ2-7	TGTGCCAGCAGACATCAGGGACAGGGACCGTACGAGCAGTACTTC	CASRHQGQGPYEQYF
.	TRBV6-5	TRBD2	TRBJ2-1	TGTGCCAGCAGTTCCCCCGGGACTAGCGGGGGTTGTGAGCAGTTCTTC	CASSSPGTSGGCEQFF
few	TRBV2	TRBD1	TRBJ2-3	TGTGCCAGCAGTTTTACAGGGGCAGATACGCAGTATTTT	CASSFTGADTQYF
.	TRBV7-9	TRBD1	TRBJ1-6	TGTGCCAGCAGCCTCGACAGGGTACGCGCTAATTCACCCCTCCACTTT	CASSLDRVRANSPLHF
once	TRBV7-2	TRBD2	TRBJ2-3	TGTGCCAGCAGCTTAGCGGGACTAGCGGGGGGAAAGTCAGATACGCAGTATTTT	CASSLAGLAGGKSDTQYF
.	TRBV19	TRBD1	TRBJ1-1	TGTGCCAGTAGCGACAGGGCCCTGAGAACTGAAGCTTTCTTT	CASSDRALRTEAFF
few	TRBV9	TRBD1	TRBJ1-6	TGTGCCAGCAGCGCTGGACAGGGTGTGGATTCACCCCTCCACTTT	CASSAGQGVDSPLHF
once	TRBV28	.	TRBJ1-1	TGTGCCAGCAGTTCGGACATTTCGGACACTGAAGCTTTCTTT	CASSSDISDTEAFF
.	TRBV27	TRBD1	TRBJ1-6	TGTGCCAGCAGTACCCTGGGACAGCATAATTCACCCCTCCACTTT	CASSTLGQHNSPLHF
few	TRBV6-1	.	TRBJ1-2	TGTGCCATCTCCTGGGGCGACCCAAACTATGGCTACACCTTC	CAISWGDPNYGYTF
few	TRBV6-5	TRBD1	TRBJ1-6	TGTGCCAGCAGCCCGACAGGGGTAATTACACCCCTCCACTTT	CASSPTGVITPLHF